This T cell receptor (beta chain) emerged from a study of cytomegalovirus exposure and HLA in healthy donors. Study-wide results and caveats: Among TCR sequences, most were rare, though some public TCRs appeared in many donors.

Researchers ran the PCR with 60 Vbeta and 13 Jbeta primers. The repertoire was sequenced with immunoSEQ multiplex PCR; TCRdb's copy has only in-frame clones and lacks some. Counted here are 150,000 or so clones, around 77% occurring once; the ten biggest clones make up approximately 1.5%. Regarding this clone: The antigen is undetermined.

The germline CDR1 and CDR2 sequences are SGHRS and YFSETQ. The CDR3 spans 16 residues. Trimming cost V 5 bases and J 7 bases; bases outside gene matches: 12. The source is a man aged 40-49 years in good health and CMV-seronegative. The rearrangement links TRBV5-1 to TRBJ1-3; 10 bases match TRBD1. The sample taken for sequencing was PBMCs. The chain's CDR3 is CASSFSGTGAINTIYF. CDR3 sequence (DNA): TGCGCCAGCAGTTTCTCCGGGACAGGGGCGATCAACACCATATATTTT.